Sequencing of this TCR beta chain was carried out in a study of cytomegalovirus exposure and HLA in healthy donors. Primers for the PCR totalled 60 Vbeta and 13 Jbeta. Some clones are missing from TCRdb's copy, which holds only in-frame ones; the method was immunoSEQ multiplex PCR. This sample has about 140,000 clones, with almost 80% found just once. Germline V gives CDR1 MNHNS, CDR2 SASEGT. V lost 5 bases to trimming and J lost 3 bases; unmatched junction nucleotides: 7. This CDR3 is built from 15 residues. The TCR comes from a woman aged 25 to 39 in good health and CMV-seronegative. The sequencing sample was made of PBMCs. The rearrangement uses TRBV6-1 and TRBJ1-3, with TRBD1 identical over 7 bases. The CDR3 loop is CASSPGGGYGNTIYF. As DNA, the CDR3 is TGTGCCAGCAGTCCAGGGGGTGGATATGGAAACACCATATATTTT.